The 29 T cell receptor beta chains below were found in one sample sequenced in a study of blood T cell repertoires in COVID-19. Clones were sequenced by immunoSEQ multiplex PCR, and TCRdb holds only the in-frame ones, with some missing. The sample shows approximately 400,000 clones, about 90% of them seen only once. The sequenced sample consisted of PBMCs or T cells enriched from blood (not recorded which). These receptors were obtained from a man aged 25 to 45 who had recovered from COVID-19.

A few counts support this clone. J is TRBJ2-1 and V is TRBV6-1, with 8 bases aligning to TRBD2. Per germline, CDR1 MNHNS and CDR2 SASEGT. The junction had 4 bases not matched to a gene; V was cut back by 0 bases and J by 9 bases. This CDR3 has 14 amino acids. CDR3 sequence reads: CASSEAGLAGEQFF. CDR3 DNA: TGTGCCAGCAGTGAAGCGGGGCTAGCGGGTGAGCAGTTCTTC.

The chain employs TRBV30 and TRBJ1-5; 8 nucleotides line up with TRBD1. V lost 6 bases to trimming and J lost 7 bases; unmatched junction nucleotides: 5. There are 12 residues in the CDR3. Germline CDR1 and CDR2: GTSNPN and SVGIG (reference sequence). CDR3 sequence (DNA): TGTGCCTGTAACAGGGGGAGCCAGCCCCAGCATTTT. This encodes CACNRGSQPQHF.

V gene TRBV7-6 combines with J gene TRBJ2-5; a possible D gene is TRBD2 (6 bases). V lost 1 base and J lost 0, with 15 bases in between. From germline, CDR1 is SGHVS and CDR2 FNYEAQ. The CDR3 sequence is 17 residues long. This CDR3 is CASSLEMAGPYQETQYF. In DNA, the CDR3 is TGTGCCAGCAGCTTAGAAATGGCGGGACCGTACCAAGAGACCCAGTACTTC.

V gene TRBV7-9 combines with J gene TRBJ2-5, with D unclear. CDR3 length: 13 residues. Trimming cost V 4 bases and J 5 bases, with 11 bases left between them. Germline CDR1 and CDR2: SEHNR and FQNEAQ (reference sequence). CDR3 coding DNA: TGTGCCAGCAGCTCCGTCCCTAGGGAGACCCAGTACTTC. Protein product: CASSSVPRETQYF.

The table lists this clone with a few counts. This sequence joins TRBV5-1 and TRBJ2-7; 14 bases fit TRBD2. The V gene's germline CDR1 is SGHRS and CDR2 YFSETQ. V was pared by 6 bases and J by 5 bases, with 13 bases of the junction left unmatched. The CDR3 covers 17 residues. CDR3 amino acids: CASTQTSGGAVGHEQYF. In DNA, the CDR3 is TGCGCCAGCACTCAGACTAGCGGGGGGGCCGTAGGACACGAGCAGTACTTC.

V usage is TRBV6-1 and J usage is TRBJ2-5; D ambiguous. Trimming left V 2 bases short and J 1 base short, with 8 bases between. The CDR3 contains 14 residues. The germline CDR1 and CDR2 sequences are MNHNS and SASEGT. The CDR3 nucleotides are TGTGCCAGCAGTGAAAGTGGCTTCCAAGAGACCCAGTACTTC. Protein: CASSESGFQETQYF.

The chain links TRBV27 to TRBJ2-7; D not certain. Germline V lookup: CDR1 MNHEY, CDR2 SMNVEV (reference sequence). The CDR3 is 13 amino acids. V lost 2 bases, J lost 4 bases, and 9 bases lay in between. CDR3 amino acids: CASSLARTYEQYF. CDR3 nucleotide sequence: TGTGCCAGCAGTTTAGCCAGAACATACGAGCAGTACTTC.

The V call is TRBV30, the J call TRBJ1-1; possibly TRBD1 for D (6 bases). Germline V gene data show CDR1 as GTSNPN and CDR2 as SVGIG (reference sequence). This CDR3 has 14 residues. Trimming cost V 2 bases and J 6 bases, with 16 bases left between them. The CDR3 here is CAWSTGQGPAEAFF. Here the CDR3 DNA reads TGTGCCTGGAGTACCGGGCAGGGGCCCGCTGAAGCTTTCTTT.

This chain connects TRBV29-1 to TRBJ2-7, with 9 positions matching TRBD1. The CDR3 sequence is 13 residues long. Germline V gives CDR1 SQVTM, CDR2 ANQGSEA. Trimming took 3 bases from V and 3 from J; bases not matched to a gene: 3. CDR3 sequence (DNA): TGCAGCGTTGAGGGACAGGGCGACTACGAGCAGTACTTC. Amino acids: CSVEGQGDYEQYF.

The V call is TRBV29-1, the J call TRBJ1-1; 7 positions agree with TRBD1. V dropped 4 bases and J dropped 4; count of bases not matched to a gene: 6. CDR1 and CDR2 from the germline V gene are SQVTM and ANQGSEA. There are 13 residues in the CDR3. CDR3 coding DNA: TGCAGCGTTGGACAGGGAAGGGGCACTGAAGCTTTCTTT. It translates to CSVGQGRGTEAFF.

The chain is built from TRBV30 and TRBJ2-7; 7 nucleotides agree with TRBD1. The CDR3 runs 13 residues. Germline lookup yields CDR1 GTSNPN and CDR2 SVGIG (reference sequence). The ends lost 3 bases at V and 4 bases at J; junction bases unmatched: 6. The CDR3 reads CAWRTGRAYEQYF. The CDR3 region has the DNA TGTGCCTGGAGGACAGGGCGTGCTTACGAGCAGTACTTC. Looking up the rest from reference TRBV30 and TRBJ2-7 gives the full variable domain: SQTIHQWPATLVQPVGSPLSLECTVEGTSNPNLYWYRQAAGRGLQLLFYSVGIGQISSEVPQNLSASRPQDRQFILSSKKLLLSDSGFYLCAWRTGRAYEQYFGPGTRLTVT.

The chain couples TRBV12-5 to TRBJ2-2; D might be TRBD2 (6 bases). V was pared by 5 bases and J by 1 base, with 11 bases between. The CDR3 is 15 residues long. Germline CDR1 reads LGHNT; CDR2 reads FRNRAP. The CDR3 sequence: CASGGDLQNTGELFF. The CDR3 DNA sequence: TGTGCTAGTGGTGGGGACTTGCAGAACACCGGGGAGCTGTTTTTT.

This clone was seen more than once but under ten times. This rearrangement joins TRBV3-1 (or the pseudogene TRBV3-2) to TRBJ1-6; 7 bases line up with TRBD1. CDR3 size: 14 residues. With V trimmed by 4 bases and J by 7 bases, 4 bases remained unmatched. Germline CDR1 and CDR2: LGHDT and YNNKEL (reference sequence). CDR3 region: CASSRGQINSPLHF. Here the CDR3 DNA reads TGTGCCAGCAGCCGGGGACAGATAAATTCACCCCTCCACTTT.

This clone was seen a single time. CDR3 region: CASSAGGRSIYGYTF. In nucleotides, the CDR3 is TGTGCCAGCAGCGCCGGGGGGAGAAGTATTTATGGCTACACCTTC. The chain has TRBV2 and TRBJ1-2; possibly TRBD1 for D (5 bases). The CDR3 length is 15 residues. V dropped 6 bases and J dropped 5 bases, with 19 bases sitting between them. CDR1 and CDR2 from the germline V gene are SNHLY and FYNNEI.

The rearrangement joins TRBV19 to TRBJ1-5, with 7 bases that match TRBD1. This CDR3 comprises 14 residues. The germline V gene encodes CDR1 LNHDA and CDR2 SQIVND (reference sequence). Trimming took 3 bases from V and 7 from J; bases not matched to a gene: 6. The CDR3 nucleotides read TGTGCCAGTAGTATCGAGACAGGGATACAGCCCCAGCATTTT. Encoded protein: CASSIETGIQPQHF.

The J gene is TRBJ1-1, the V gene TRBV30; D is uncertain. The germline V gene encodes CDR1 GTSNPN and CDR2 SVGIG (reference sequence). There are 17 residues in the CDR3. The V end was cut by 7 bases, the J end by 1 base, with 25 bases between. The CDR3 protein is CASIGPNRGGRNTEAFF. CDR3 coding DNA: TGTGCCTCGATAGGGCCCAACCGGGGAGGAAGGAACACTGAAGCTTTCTTT.

The chain joins TRBV19 to TRBJ1-3, with D possibly matching TRBD1 (5 bases). The CDR3 consists of 11 residues. In germline, CDR1 is LNHDA, CDR2 SQIVND (reference sequence). The V gene lost 9 bases and the J gene lost 4 bases, with 7 bases spanning the gap. The CDR3 is CASRQGNTIYF. CDR3 DNA sequence: TGTGCCAGCAGACAGGGAAACACCATATATTTT.

The J gene is TRBJ1-1, the V gene TRBV18; 11 bases agree with TRBD1. Germline CDR1 is KGHSH and CDR2 is LQKENI. The CDR3 runs 15 residues. V lost 4 bases, J lost 6 bases, and 7 bases stayed unmatched. The CDR3 here is CASSRGTGGLAEAFF. CDR3 in DNA: TGTGCCAGCTCACGCGGGACAGGGGGTTTGGCTGAAGCTTTCTTT.

V gene TRBV2 combines with J gene TRBJ1-6; TRBD1 is a possible D gene (5 bases). Trimming shortened V by 11 bases and J by 1 base, and 18 bases separated the two germline ends. Germline-derived CDR1 and CDR2 are SNHLY and FYNNEI. The CDR3 sequence is 16 residues long. As DNA, the CDR3 is TGTGCCGGGTCTCCAGGGATAGGATCCTATAATTCACCCCTCCACTTT. It codes for CAGSPGIGSYNSPLHF.

The chain carries TRBV11-2 and TRBJ2-7; possibly TRBD1 for D (6 bases). V was shortened by 6 bases and J by 6 bases, with 15 bases between the two germline ends. Germline loops: CDR1 SGHAT, CDR2 FQNNGV. This CDR3 region has 13 residues. CDR3 nucleotide sequence: TGTGCCAGCAGTTCAGACAGGCGTGGCGAGCAGTACTTC. Translating gives CASSSDRRGEQYF.

The rearrangement uses TRBV19 and TRBJ2-5; TRBD2 agrees at 11 bases. This CDR3 region has 16 residues. V trimming: 3 bases; J trimming: 4 bases; junction bases outside the gene matches: 7. Germline lookup yields CDR1 LNHDA and CDR2 SQIVND (reference sequence). The DNA for the CDR3 is TGTGCCAGTAGTATCCTAGCGGGGGGCCTAGGAGAGACCCAGTACTTC. This sequence encodes CASSILAGGLGETQYF.

The genes are TRBV2 and TRBJ1-6, with 11 nucleotides matching TRBD1. Germline V gives CDR1 SNHLY, CDR2 FYNNEI. The CDR3 length is 13 residues. Losses at the gene ends were 10 bases for V and 7 bases for J; bases not matched to a gene: 3. The CDR3 sequence is CATWTGGNSPLHF. The CDR3 DNA follows: TGTGCCACTTGGACAGGGGGCAATTCACCCCTCCACTTT.

V gene TRBV6-2 or TRBV6-3 combines with J gene TRBJ2-2; the match to TRBD1 covers 8 bases. The length of the CDR3 is 15 residues. With 2 bases clipped from V and 6 bases from J, the junction kept 5 bases outside the gene matches. The V gene's germline CDR1 is MNHEY and CDR2 SVGEGT. The CDR3 here is CASSYPGGAAGELFF. In nucleotides, the CDR3 is TGTGCCAGCAGTTACCCAGGGGGCGCAGCCGGGGAGCTGTTTTTT.

The chain has TRBV7-6 and TRBJ1-2, with TRBD1 matching over 7 bases. V lost 8 bases, J lost 2 bases, and 8 bases stayed unmatched. Per germline, CDR1 SGHVS and CDR2 FNYEAQ. This CDR3 is 14 amino acids long. The CDR3 DNA is TGTGCCAGCGGGCCAGGGGGTTCCAACTATGGCTACACCTTC. It specifies CASGPGGSNYGYTF.

V and J are TRBV3-1 (or the pseudogene TRBV3-2) and TRBJ1-2; D ambiguous. Germline V lookup: CDR1 LGHDT, CDR2 YNNKEL (reference sequence). V lost 5 bases and J lost 0, with 7 bases in between. The CDR3 length is 13 residues. The CDR3 loop is CASSELANYGYTF. The CDR3 DNA reads TGTGCCAGCAGCGAACTGGCTAACTATGGCTACACCTTC.

This sequence joins TRBV7-9 and TRBJ1-4; D remains ambiguous. CDR1 SEHNR and CDR2 FQNEAQ come from the germline V gene (reference sequence). CDR3 length: 13 residues. V lost 5 bases, J lost 0 bases, and 4 bases lay in between. In DNA form, the CDR3 reads TGTGCCAGCAGCGCAGCAACTAATGAAAAACTGTTTTTT. Its protein is CASSAATNEKLFF.

The V call is TRBV5-6, the J call TRBJ2-5; the match to TRBD2 covers 7 bases. This CDR3 is built from 14 residues. With 5 bases clipped from V and 4 bases from J, the junction kept 8 bases outside the gene matches. The germline V gene has CDR1 SGHDT and CDR2 YYEEEE. The CDR3, as DNA: TGTGCCAGCAGGGGTATAGGGAGGGGAGAGACCCAGTACTTC. Protein product: CASRGIGRGETQYF.

The chain joins TRBV6-5 to TRBJ1-2, with TRBD1 identical over 8 bases. Per the germline V gene, CDR1 is MNHEY and CDR2 is SVGAGI. V lost 8 bases, J lost 7 bases, and 6 bases stayed unmatched. CDR3 length equals 12 residues. CDR3 sequence (DNA): TGTGCCAGCGCCCGGACAGGGTCTGGCTACACCTTC. It yields the protein CASARTGSGYTF.

The chain couples TRBV6-2 or TRBV6-3 to TRBJ1-2; D might be TRBD1 (6 bases). V dropped 6 bases and J dropped 4 bases, with 18 bases sitting between them. Per germline, CDR1 MNHEY and CDR2 SVGEGT. This CDR3 comprises 15 residues. CDR3 amino acids: CASSPSTGRPYGYTF. CDR3 nucleotide sequence: TGTGCCAGCAGCCCCTCGACAGGACGACCCTATGGCTACACCTTC.